This entry features one T cell receptor (beta chain) sequence. Looked up from germline, CDR1 is MDHEN and CDR2 is SYDVKM. The CDR3 covers 15 residues. The V gene lost 5 bases and the J gene lost 5 bases, with 19 bases spanning the gap. The data belong to a study of blood T cell repertoires in COVID-19. Here immunoSEQ multiplex PCR was the method, and the copy in TCRdb shows in-frame clones only, minus some. The repertoire consists of approximately 50,000 clones, with roughly 85% occurring once and the leading ten covering 10%. The material sequenced was peripheral blood. This chain joins TRBV28 and TRBJ2-7; tentative D call: TRBD2 (7 bases). This clonotype was obtained from a human donor in a cohort sampled during active COVID-19. CDR3 sequence: CASSVSGLRGDEQYF. The CDR3 coding sequence is TGTGCCAGCAGTGTTAGCGGGCTGAGGGGGGACGAGCAGTACTTC.